This entry lists 20 T cell receptor beta chains sequenced from one sample in a study of identical twins. TCRdb called the 5' RACE reads again in MiXCR, with one record for every CDR3 protein. The sample yields around 220,000 distinct CDR3 sequences, more than 12% seen once. Sequenced sample: memory (CD45RO+) T cells sorted from blood. The origin of the receptors is a woman between 18 and 29 years old in good health.

There are a few counts of this clonotype. The V call is TRBV20-1, the J call TRBJ1-1; D unclear. Germline-derived CDR1 and CDR2 are DFQATT and SNEGSKA (reference sequence). The V end was cut by 6 bases, the J end by 4 bases, with 15 bases between. The CDR3 has 13 amino acids. CDR3: CSATGGYGTEAFF. The CDR3 nucleotides read TGCAGTGCCACCGGAGGGTACGGCACTGAAGCTTTCTTT.

The chain combines TRBV20-1 with TRBJ1-1, with D unclear. The germline CDR1 and CDR2 sequences are DFQATT and SNEGSKA (reference sequence). There are 15 residues in the CDR3. V was clipped by 3 bases and J by 1 base, with 15 bases between them. The CDR3 nucleotides are TGCAGTGCTAGTAGTGTCGTAGAGTCGAACACTGAAGCTTTCTTT. Translation gives CSASSVVESNTEAFF.

This clonotype was seen more than once but under ten times. V and J are TRBV12-3 or TRBV12-4 and TRBJ2-1, with 10 bases aligning to TRBD2. V was clipped by 2 bases and J by 0 bases; unmatched bases: 10. The CDR3 has 19 amino acids. For the CDR3, the DNA is TGTGCCAGCAGTTTACTGGCTAGCGGGGGCCCGGGCTCCTACAATGAGCAGTTCTTC. Translation: CASSLLASGGPGSYNEQFF.

This clonotype came up many times. The chain couples TRBV6-2 or TRBV6-3 to TRBJ1-1, with D uncertain. The V gene's germline CDR1 is MNHEY and CDR2 SVGEGT. V was clipped by 5 bases and J by 0 bases, with 4 bases between them. The CDR3 contains 12 residues. The CDR3 sequence: CASSVVNTEAFF. For the CDR3, the DNA is TGTGCCAGCAGTGTGGTGAACACTGAAGCTTTCTTT.

This clonotype has at least ten counts. The chain is built from TRBV2 and TRBJ2-3, with D tentatively TRBD2 (6 bases). There are 14 residues in the CDR3. The V end lost 7 bases, the J end lost 2 bases, and 13 bases lay between the germline ends. Germline assignment: CDR1 SNHLY and CDR2 FYNNEI. The CDR3 DNA reads TGTGCCAGCATGGACGGGAGCCTCACAGATACGCAGTATTTT. Protein product: CASMDGSLTDTQYF.

In its sample, this clonotype was seen a few times. The chain couples TRBV20-1 to TRBJ2-7; D might be TRBD2 (7 bases). CDR3 length: 14 amino acids. V shed 5 bases and J shed 6 bases, with 20 bases lying between them. Germline assignment: CDR1 DFQATT and CDR2 SNEGSKA (reference sequence). DNA for the CDR3: TGCAGTGCTCTGCCCCGGGGGGCCCACAGCGAGCAGTACTTC. The encoded protein is CSALPRGAHSEQYF.

This clonotype was picked up many times. The chain couples TRBV12-3 or TRBV12-4 to TRBJ2-2, with D possibly matching TRBD2 (6 bases). The CDR3 totals 14 residues. V dropped 10 bases and J dropped 7 bases, with 19 bases sitting between them. The CDR3 here is CATRERERGGELFF. CDR3 sequence (DNA): TGTGCCACCCGCGAACGGGAGAGGGGCGGGGAGCTGTTTTTT.

This clonotype was seen only a few times. This rearrangement joins TRBV6-6 to TRBJ2-3; no reliable D call. Germline values: CDR1 MNHNY, CDR2 SVGAGI (reference sequence). The V gene lost 7 bases and the J gene lost 0 bases, with 8 bases spanning the gap. The CDR3 extends over 13 amino acids. CDR3 DNA: TGTGCCAGCAAAGGCCCCAGCACAGATACGCAGTATTTT. Translated, it gives CASKGPSTDTQYF.

The table lists this clonotype with a few counts. The V call is TRBV3-1, the J call TRBJ1-5; 12 bases fit TRBD1. The J segment lost 7 bases and the V segment lost 5 bases, leaving 9 bases of the junction unmatched. Germline V CDR1 and CDR2: LGHDT, YNNKEL (reference sequence). This CDR3 contains 16 residues. CDR3 bases: TGTGCCAGCAGCGCCGGGACAGGGGGCGCCGGACAGCCCCAGCATTTT. Translated: CASSAGTGGAGQPQHF.

This clonotype was observed at least ten times. The V and J genes are TRBV6-6 and TRBJ2-4; D perhaps matches TRBD2 (7 bases). Trimming removed 7 bases from V and 0 bases from J, with 19 bases in between. Germline CDR1 reads MNHNY; CDR2 reads SVGAGI (reference sequence). This CDR3 is built from 17 residues. In nucleotides, the CDR3 is TGTGCCAGCACAAACAACGGAGGGGGGGTAGCCAAAAACATTCAGTACTTC. Its protein product is CASTNNGGGVAKNIQYF.

This chain joins TRBV14 and TRBJ2-7; D uncertain. The CDR3 loop spans 12 amino acids. V was cut by 1 base and J by 3 bases, with 4 bases left in between. The germline gives CDR1 SGHDN, CDR2 FVKESK. CDR3 nucleotide sequence: TGTGCCAGCAGCCAAGTACTCTACGAGCAGTACTTC. Amino acid sequence: CASSQVLYEQYF.

This clonotype has just a few counts. The chain combines TRBV30 with TRBJ1-1; D gene unclear. V gave up 3 bases and J gave up 5 bases, with 13 bases separating them. The germline V gene has CDR1 GTSNPN and CDR2 SVGIG (reference sequence). This CDR3 has 13 residues. This CDR3 is CAWRGDSSTEAFF. The CDR3 DNA reads TGTGCCTGGAGGGGAGACTCTAGTACTGAAGCTTTCTTT.

This clonotype was counted at least ten times. The chain couples TRBV4-3 to TRBJ1-4; D remains unclear. CDR1 LGHNA and CDR2 YSLEER come from the germline V gene. Trimming removed 0 bases at V and 8 bases at J, with 16 bases between. The CDR3 loop spans 16 amino acids. CDR3 sequence: CASSQDLAGLREKLFF. CDR3 DNA sequence: TGCGCCAGCAGCCAAGATCTCGCAGGCCTCAGGGAAAAACTGTTTTTT.

This clonotype was detected ten times or more. The rearrangement links TRBV5-1 to TRBJ2-3; no clear D. This CDR3 contains 14 residues. CDR1 and CDR2 from the germline V gene are SGHRS and YFSETQ. Trimming shortened V by 6 bases and J by 2 bases, and 13 bases separated the two germline ends. Here the CDR3 DNA reads TGCGCCAGCAAGGCGGATCCCTACACAGATACGCAGTATTTT. Translating gives CASKADPYTDTQYF.

The gene calls are TRBV29-1 and TRBJ2-5; D unclear. The germline gives CDR1 SQVTM, CDR2 ANQGSEA. V gave up 5 bases and J gave up 2 bases, with 6 bases separating them. The CDR3 is 11 residues long. The CDR3 DNA reads as TGCAGCGTTTACAGACAAGAGACCCAGTACTTC. Encoded protein: CSVYRQETQYF.

The V and J genes are TRBV3-1 and TRBJ1-1; D possibly corresponds to TRBD1 (5 bases). Germline CDR1 and CDR2: LGHDT and YNNKEL (reference sequence). The CDR3 runs 14 residues. Trimming stripped 5 bases from V and 10 bases from J, with 20 bases between. The CDR3 nucleotides are TGTGCCAGCAGCACGACAGACACCGTTAAAGGAGCTTTCTTT. Its translation is CASSTTDTVKGAFF.

This clonotype was seen more than once but under ten times. The V gene is TRBV9, the J gene TRBJ2-1; 9 bases agree with TRBD1. The germline CDR1 and CDR2 sequences are SGDLS and YYNGEE. Trimming removed 4 bases from V and 0 bases from J; junction bases left unmatched: 17. The CDR3 runs to 20 residues. CDR3 DNA: TGTGCCAGCAGCCCCCAGGGTTACAGGGGGCTCTTGAGCTCCTACAATGAGCAGTTCTTC. As protein: CASSPQGYRGLLSSYNEQFF.

This clonotype has ten or more counts. This chain uses TRBV12-3 or TRBV12-4 with TRBJ1-1; possible D gene TRBD1, 5 bases. Trimming left V 5 bases short and J 2 bases short, with 12 bases between. This CDR3 is built from 14 residues. DNA of the CDR3: TGTGCCAGCAGTCCCCAGGGAGTTAACACTGAAGCTTTCTTT. Protein sequence: CASSPQGVNTEAFF.

This rearrangement joins TRBV7-2 to TRBJ2-3; no clear D gene. With 2 bases removed from V and 3 bases from J, the gap between germline ends came to 12 bases. Per the germline V gene, CDR1 is SGHTA and CDR2 is FQGNSA. The CDR3 contains 15 residues. CDR3 sequence reads: CASSLSSPLTDTQYF. The DNA for the CDR3 is TGTGCCAGCAGCTTATCGAGCCCATTAACAGATACGCAGTATTTT.

The sample holds a few counts of this clonotype. V gene TRBV5-5 combines with J gene TRBJ2-6; 7 bases align to TRBD2. The CDR3 totals 16 residues. Trimming cost V 2 bases and J 0 bases; bases outside gene matches: 2. Germline V CDR1 and CDR2: SGHKS, YYEKEE (reference sequence). The DNA for the CDR3 is TGTGCCAGCAGCTTAGCGGGACGCTCTGGGGCCAACGTCCTGACTTTC. Its protein product is CASSLAGRSGANVLTF.